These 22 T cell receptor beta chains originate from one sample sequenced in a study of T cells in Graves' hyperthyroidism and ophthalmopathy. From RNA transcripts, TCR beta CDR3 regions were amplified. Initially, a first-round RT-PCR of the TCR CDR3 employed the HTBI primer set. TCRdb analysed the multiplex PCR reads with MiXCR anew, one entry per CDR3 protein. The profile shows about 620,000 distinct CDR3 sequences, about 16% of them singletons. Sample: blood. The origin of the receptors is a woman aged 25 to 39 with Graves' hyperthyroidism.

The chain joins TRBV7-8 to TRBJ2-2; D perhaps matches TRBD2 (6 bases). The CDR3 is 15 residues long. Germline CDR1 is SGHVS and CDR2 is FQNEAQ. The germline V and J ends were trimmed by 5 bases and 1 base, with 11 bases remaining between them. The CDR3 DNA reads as TGTGCCAGCAGCCCCCCCGGGGGGAACACCGGGGAGCTGTTTTTT. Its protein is CASSPPGGNTGELFF.

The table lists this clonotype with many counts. CDR3 amino acids: CAWSGAGRGQGKLFF. The CDR3 DNA reads TGTGCCTGGAGTGGGGCCGGCAGGGGCCAGGGGAAACTGTTTTTT. J is TRBJ1-4 and V is TRBV30; D might be TRBD1 (6 bases). The CDR3 has 15 residues. Trimming stripped 1 base from V and 11 bases from J, with 20 bases between. The germline V gene encodes CDR1 GTSNPN and CDR2 SVGIG (reference sequence). Full variable domain (missing parts from reference TRBV30 and TRBJ1-4): SQTIHQWPATLVQPVGSPLSLECTVEGTSNPNLYWYRQAAGRGLQLLFYSVGIGQISSEVPQNLSASRPQDRQFILSSKKLLLSDSGFYLCAWSGAGRGQGKLFFGSGTQLSVL.

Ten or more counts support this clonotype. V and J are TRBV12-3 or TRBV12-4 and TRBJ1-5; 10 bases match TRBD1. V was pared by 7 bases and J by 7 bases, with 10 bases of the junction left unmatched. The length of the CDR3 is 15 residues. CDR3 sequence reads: CASTSRDRGDQPQHF. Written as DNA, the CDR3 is TGTGCCAGCACCTCGCGGGACAGGGGTGACCAGCCCCAGCATTTT.

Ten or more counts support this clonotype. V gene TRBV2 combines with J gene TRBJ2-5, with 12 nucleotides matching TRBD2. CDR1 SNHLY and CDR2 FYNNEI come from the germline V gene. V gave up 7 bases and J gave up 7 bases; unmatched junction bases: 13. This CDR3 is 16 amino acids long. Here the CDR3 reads CASTLGLAGGPGTQYF. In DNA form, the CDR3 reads TGTGCCAGCACCCTGGGGCTAGCGGGAGGGCCTGGGACCCAGTACTTC.

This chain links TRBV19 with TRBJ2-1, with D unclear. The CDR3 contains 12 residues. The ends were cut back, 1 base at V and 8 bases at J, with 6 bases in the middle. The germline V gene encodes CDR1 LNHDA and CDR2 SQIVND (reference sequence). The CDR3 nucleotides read TGTGCCAGTAGTATAGGGTTCGATGAGCAGTTCTTC. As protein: CASSIGFDEQFF.

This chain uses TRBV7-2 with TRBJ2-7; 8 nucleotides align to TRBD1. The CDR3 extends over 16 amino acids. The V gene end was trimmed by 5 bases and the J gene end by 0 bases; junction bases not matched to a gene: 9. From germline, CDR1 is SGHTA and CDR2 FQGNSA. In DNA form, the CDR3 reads TGTGCCAGCAGCCCCCAGGGGGCCCTAAGCTCCTACGAGCAGTACTTC. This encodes CASSPQGALSSYEQYF.

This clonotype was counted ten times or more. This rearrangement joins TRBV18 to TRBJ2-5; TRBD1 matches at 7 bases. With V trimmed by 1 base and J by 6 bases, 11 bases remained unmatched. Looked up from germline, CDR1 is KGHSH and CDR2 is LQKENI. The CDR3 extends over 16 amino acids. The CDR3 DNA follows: TGTGCCAGCTCACCACAGCAGGGACAGAGTTACAAGACCCAGTACTTC. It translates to CASSPQQGQSYKTQYF.

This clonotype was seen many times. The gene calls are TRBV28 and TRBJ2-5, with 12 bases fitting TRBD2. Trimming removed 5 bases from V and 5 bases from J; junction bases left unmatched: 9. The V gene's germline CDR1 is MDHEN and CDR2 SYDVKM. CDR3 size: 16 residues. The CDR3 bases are TGTGCCAGCAGTACCTCGACTAGCGGGAGACGGGAGACCCAGTACTTC. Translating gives CASSTSTSGRRETQYF.

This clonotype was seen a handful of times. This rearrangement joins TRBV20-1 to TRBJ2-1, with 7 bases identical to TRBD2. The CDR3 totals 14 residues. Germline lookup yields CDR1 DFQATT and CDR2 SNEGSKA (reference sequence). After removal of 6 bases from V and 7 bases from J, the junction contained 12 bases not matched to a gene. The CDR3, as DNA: TGCAGTGCCTCTGGTGTGGCGGGAGAGAATGAGCAGTTCTTC. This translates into CSASGVAGENEQFF.

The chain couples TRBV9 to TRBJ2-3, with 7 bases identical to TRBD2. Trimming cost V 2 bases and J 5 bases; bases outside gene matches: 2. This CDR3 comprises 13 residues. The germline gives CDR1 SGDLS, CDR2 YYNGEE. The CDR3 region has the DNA TGTGCCAGCAGCGTTGCGGGAGTAGATACGCAGTATTTT. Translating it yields CASSVAGVDTQYF.

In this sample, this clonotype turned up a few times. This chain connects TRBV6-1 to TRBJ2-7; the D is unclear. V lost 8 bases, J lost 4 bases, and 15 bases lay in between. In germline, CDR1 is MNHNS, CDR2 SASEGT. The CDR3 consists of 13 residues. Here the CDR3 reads CASFSEEFYEQYF. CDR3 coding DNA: TGTGCCAGCTTCTCAGAGGAGTTTTACGAGCAGTACTTC.

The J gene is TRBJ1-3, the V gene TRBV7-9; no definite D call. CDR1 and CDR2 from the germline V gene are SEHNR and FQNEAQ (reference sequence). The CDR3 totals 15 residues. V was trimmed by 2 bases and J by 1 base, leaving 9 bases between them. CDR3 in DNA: TGTGCCAGCAGCTTAACGGGCCAATCTGGAAACACCATATATTTT. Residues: CASSLTGQSGNTIYF. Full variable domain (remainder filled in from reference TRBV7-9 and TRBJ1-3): DTGVSQNPRHKITKRGQNVTFRCDPISEHNRLYWYRQTLGQGPEFLTYFQNEAQLEKSRLLSDRFSAERPKGSFSTLEIQRTEQGDSAMYLCASSLTGQSGNTIYFGEGSWLTVV.

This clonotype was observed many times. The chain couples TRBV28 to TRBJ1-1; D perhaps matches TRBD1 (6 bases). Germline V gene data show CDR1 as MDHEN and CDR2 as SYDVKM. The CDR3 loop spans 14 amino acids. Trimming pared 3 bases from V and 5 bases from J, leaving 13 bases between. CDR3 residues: CASSFQGPLTEAFF. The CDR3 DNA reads TGTGCCAGCAGTTTCCAGGGGCCATTGACTGAAGCTTTCTTT.

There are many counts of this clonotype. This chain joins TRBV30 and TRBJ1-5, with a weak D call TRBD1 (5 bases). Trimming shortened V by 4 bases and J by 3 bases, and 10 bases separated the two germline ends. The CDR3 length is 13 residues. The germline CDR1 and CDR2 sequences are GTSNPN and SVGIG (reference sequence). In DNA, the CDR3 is TGTGCCTGGACCGACAGTTTCAATCAGCCCCAGCATTTT. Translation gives CAWTDSFNQPQHF.

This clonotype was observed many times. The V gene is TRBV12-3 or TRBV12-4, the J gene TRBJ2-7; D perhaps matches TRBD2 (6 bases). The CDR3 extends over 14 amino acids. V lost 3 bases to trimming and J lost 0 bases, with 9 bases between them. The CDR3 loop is CASSFARDSYEQYF. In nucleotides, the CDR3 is TGTGCCAGCAGTTTTGCGCGGGACTCCTACGAGCAGTACTTC.

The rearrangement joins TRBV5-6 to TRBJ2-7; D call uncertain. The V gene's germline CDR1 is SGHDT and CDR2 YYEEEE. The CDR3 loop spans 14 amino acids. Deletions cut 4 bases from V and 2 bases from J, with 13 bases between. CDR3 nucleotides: TGTGCCAGCAGCCCCCGTTGGACCCCCTACGAGCAGTACTTC. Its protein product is CASSPRWTPYEQYF.

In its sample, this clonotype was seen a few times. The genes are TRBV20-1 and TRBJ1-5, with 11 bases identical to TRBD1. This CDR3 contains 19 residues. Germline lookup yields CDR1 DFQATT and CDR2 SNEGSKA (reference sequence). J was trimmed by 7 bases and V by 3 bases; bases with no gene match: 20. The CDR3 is CSASLRGTRTGGNRQPQHF. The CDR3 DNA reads TGCAGTGCTAGTTTGCGGGGGACACGGACAGGGGGCAACAGGCAGCCCCAGCATTTT.

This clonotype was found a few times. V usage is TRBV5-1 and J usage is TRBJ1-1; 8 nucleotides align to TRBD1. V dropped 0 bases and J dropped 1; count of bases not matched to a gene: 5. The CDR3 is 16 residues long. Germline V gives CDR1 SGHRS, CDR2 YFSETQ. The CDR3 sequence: CASSLGQGAGNTEAFF. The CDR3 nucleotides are TGCGCCAGCAGCTTGGGGCAGGGGGCGGGGAACACTGAAGCTTTCTTT. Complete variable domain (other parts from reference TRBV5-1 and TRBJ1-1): KAGVTQTPRYLIKTRGQQVTLSCSPISGHRSVSWYQQTPGQGLQFLFEYFSETQRNKGNFPGRFSGRQFSNSRSEMNVSTLELGDSALYLCASSLGQGAGNTEAFFGQGTRLTVV.

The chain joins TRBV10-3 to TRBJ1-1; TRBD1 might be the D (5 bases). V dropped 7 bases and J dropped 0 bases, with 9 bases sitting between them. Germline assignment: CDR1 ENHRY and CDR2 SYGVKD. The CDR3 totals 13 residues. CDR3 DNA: TGTGCCATCAAAGACAGTATGAACACTGAAGCTTTCTTT. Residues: CAIKDSMNTEAFF.

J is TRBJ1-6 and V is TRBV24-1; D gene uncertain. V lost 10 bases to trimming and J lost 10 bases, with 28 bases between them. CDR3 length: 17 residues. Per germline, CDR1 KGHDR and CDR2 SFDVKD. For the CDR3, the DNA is TGTGCCACAAAGGATGCTCGAAAACAAGGGTTTCGGTCACCCCTCCACTTT. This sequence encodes CATKDARKQGFRSPLHF.

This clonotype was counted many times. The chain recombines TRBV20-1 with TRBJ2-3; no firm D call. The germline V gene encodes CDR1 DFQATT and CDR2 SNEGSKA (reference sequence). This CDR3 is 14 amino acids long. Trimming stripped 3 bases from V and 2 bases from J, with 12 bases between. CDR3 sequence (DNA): TGCAGTGCTAGCCGCGCACTTCTCACAGATACGCAGTATTTT. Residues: CSASRALLTDTQYF.

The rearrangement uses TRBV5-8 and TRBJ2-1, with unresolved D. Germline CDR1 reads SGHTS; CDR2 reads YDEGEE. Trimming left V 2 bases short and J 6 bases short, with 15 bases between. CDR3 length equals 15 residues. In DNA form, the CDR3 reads TGTGCCAGCAGCTTCCGGACCCTCATAGGCAATGAGCAGTTCTTC. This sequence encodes CASSFRTLIGNEQFF.